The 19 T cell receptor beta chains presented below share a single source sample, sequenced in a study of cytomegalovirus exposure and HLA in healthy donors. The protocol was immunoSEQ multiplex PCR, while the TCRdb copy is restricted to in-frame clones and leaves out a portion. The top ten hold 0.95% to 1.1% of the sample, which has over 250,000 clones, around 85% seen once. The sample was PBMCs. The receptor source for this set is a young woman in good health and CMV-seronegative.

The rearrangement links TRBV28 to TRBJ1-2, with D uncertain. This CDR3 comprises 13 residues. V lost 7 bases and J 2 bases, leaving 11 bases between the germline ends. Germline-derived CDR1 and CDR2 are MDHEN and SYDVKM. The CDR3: CASTGGNNYGYTF. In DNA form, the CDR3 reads TGTGCCAGCACCGGAGGAAACAACTATGGCTACACCTTC.

The CDR3 sequence: CASSYRDSLGYTF. The CDR3 DNA sequence: TGTGCCAGCAGTTACCGCGACAGTTTAGGCTACACCTTC. The chain has TRBV6-6 and TRBJ1-2; maybe TRBD1 (5 bases). V shed 2 bases and J shed 8 bases, with 12 bases lying between them. The CDR3 has 13 amino acids. Germline V CDR1 and CDR2: MNHNY, SVGAGI (reference sequence).

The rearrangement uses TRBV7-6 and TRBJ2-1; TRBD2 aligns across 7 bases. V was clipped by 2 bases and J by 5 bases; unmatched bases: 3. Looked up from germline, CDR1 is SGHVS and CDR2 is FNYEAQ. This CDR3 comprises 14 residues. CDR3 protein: CASSLSGNDNEQFF. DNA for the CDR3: TGTGCCAGCAGCTTAAGCGGGAATGACAATGAGCAGTTCTTC.

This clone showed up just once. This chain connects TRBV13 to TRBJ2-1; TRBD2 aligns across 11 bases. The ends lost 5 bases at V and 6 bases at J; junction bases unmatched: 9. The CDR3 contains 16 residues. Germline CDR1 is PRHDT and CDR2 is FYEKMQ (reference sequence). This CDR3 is CASSRELAGVLNEQFF. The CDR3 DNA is TGTGCCAGCAGCCGAGAACTAGCGGGAGTTCTCAATGAGCAGTTCTTC.

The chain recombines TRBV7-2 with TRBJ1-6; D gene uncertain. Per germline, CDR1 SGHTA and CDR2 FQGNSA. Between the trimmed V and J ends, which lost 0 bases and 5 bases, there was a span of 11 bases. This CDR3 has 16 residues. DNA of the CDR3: TGTGCCAGCAGCTTAGCTCTATCAGGAAATAATTCACCCCTCCACTTT. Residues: CASSLALSGNNSPLHF.

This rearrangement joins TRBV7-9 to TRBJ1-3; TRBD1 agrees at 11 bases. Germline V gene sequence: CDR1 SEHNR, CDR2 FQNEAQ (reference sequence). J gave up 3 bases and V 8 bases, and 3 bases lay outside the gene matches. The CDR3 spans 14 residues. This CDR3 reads CASGQGASGNTIYF. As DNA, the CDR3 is TGTGCCAGCGGACAGGGGGCTAGTGGAAACACCATATATTTT.

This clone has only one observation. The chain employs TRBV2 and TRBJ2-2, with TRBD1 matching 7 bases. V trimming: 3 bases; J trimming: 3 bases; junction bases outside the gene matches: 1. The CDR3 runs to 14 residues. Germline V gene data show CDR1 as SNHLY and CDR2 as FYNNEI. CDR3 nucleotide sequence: TGTGCCAGCAGTGAGGGACAGTACACCGGGGAGCTGTTTTTT. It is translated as CASSEGQYTGELFF.

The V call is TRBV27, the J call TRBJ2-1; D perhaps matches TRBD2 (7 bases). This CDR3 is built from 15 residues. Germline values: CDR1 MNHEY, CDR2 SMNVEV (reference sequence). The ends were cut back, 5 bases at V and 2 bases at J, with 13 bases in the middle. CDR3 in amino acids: CASSPPGGPYNEQFF. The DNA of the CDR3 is TGTGCCAGCAGTCCTCCCGGGGGGCCCTACAATGAGCAGTTCTTC.

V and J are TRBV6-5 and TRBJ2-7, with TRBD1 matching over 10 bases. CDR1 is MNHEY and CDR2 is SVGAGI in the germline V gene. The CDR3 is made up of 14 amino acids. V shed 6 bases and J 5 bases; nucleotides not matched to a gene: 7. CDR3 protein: CASSRDRGSHEQYF. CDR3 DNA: TGTGCCAGCAGCCGGGACAGGGGAAGCCACGAGCAGTACTTC.

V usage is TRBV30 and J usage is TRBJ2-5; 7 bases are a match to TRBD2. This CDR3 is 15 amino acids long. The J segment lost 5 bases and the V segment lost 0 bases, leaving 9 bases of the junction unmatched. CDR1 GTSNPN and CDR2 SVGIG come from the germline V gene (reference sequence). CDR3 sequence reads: CAWSVGSGLPETQYF. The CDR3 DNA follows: TGTGCCTGGAGTGTAGGTAGCGGGTTACCTGAGACCCAGTACTTC.

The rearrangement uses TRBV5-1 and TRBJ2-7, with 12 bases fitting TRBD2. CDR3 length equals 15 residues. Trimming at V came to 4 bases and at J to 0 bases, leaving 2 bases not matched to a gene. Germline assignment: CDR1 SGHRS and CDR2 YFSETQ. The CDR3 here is CASSRTSGVSYEQYF. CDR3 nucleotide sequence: TGCGCCAGCAGCCGGACTAGCGGGGTCTCCTACGAGCAGTACTTC.

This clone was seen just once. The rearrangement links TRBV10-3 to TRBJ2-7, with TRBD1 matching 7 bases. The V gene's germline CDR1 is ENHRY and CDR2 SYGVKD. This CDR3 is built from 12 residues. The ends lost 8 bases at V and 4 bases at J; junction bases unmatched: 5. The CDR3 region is CAIGETGYEQYF. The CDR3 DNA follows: TGTGCCATCGGGGAGACAGGGTACGAGCAGTACTTC.

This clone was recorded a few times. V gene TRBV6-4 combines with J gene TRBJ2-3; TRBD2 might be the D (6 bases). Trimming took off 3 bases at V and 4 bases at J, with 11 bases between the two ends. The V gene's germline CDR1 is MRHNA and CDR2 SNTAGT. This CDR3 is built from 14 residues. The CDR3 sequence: CASSEGRESDTQYF. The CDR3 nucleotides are TGTGCCAGCAGTGAGGGACGGGAGTCAGATACGCAGTATTTT.

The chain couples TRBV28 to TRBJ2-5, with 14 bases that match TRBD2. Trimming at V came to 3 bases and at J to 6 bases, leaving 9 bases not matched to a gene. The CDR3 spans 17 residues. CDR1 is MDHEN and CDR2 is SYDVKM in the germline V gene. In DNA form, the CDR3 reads TGTGCCAGCAGTTTGACTAGCGGGGGGGCCAGGGGAAAGACCCAGTACTTC. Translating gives CASSLTSGGARGKTQYF.

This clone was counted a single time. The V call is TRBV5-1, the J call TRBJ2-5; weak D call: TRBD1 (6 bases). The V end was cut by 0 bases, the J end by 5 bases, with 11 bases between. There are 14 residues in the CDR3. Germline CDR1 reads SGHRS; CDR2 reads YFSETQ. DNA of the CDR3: TGCGCCAGCAGCTTGGGGACAGAAGGGGAGACCCAGTACTTC. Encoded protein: CASSLGTEGETQYF.

Written as DNA, the CDR3 is TGTGCCAGCAGGTACCAGGGAGGCTATGGCTACACCTTC. It yields the protein CASRYQGGYGYTF. This chain connects TRBV7-2 to TRBJ1-2; a weak D match, TRBD1 (5 bases). The V end was cut by 6 bases, the J end by 4 bases, with 12 bases between. The CDR3 sequence is 13 residues long. CDR1 and CDR2 from the germline V gene are SGHTA and FQGNSA.

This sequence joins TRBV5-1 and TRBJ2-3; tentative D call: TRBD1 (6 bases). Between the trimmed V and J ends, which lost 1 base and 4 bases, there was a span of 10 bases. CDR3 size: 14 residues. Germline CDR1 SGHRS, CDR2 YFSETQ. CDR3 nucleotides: TGCGCCAGCAGCTTGAGTGGGGGCCCAGATACGCAGTATTTT. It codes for CASSLSGGPDTQYF.

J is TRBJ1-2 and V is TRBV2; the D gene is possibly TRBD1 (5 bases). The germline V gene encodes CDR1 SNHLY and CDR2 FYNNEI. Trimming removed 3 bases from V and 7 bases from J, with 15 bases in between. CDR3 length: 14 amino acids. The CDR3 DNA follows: TGTGCCAGCAGTGACAGTGAAAGGGGCGTTGGCTACACCTTC. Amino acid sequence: CASSDSERGVGYTF.

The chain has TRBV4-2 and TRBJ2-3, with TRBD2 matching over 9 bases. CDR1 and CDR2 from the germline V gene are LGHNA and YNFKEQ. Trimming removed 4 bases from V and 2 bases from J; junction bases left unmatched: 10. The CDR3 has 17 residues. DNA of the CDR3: TGTGCCAGCAGCCCGCGGGGGGGGCTAGACCCCACAGATACGCAGTATTTT. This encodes CASSPRGGLDPTDTQYF.